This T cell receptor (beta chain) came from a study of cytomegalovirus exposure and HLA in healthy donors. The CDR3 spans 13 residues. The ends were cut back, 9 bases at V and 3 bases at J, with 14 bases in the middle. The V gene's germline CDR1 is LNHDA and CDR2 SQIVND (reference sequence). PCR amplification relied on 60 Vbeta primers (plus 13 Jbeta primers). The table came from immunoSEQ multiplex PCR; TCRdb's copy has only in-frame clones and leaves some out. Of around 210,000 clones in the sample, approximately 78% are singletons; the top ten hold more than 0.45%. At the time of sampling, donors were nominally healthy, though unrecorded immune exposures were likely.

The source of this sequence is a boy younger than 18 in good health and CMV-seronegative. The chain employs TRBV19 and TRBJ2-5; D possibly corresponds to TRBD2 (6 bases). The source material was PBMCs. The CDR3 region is CASRGTGEETQYF. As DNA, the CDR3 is TGTGCCAGCCGCGGGACGGGGGAAGAGACCCAGTACTTC.